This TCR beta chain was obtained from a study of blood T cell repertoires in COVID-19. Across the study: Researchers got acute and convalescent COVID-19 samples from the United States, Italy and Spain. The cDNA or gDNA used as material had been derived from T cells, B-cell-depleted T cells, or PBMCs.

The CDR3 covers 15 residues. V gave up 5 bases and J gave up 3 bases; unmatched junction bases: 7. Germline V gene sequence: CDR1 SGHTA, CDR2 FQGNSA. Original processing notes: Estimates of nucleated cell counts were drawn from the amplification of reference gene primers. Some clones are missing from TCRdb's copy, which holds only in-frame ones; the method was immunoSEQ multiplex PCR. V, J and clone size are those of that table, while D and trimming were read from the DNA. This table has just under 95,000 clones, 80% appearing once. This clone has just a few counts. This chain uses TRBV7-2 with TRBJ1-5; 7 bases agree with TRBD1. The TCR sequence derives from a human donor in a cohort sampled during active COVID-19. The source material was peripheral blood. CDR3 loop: CASSVDRANNQPQHF. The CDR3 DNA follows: TGTGCCAGCAGCGTCGACAGGGCTAACAATCAGCCCCAGCATTTT. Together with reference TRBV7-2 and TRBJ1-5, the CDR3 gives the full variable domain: GAGVSQSPSNKVTEKGKDVELRCDPISGHTALYWYRQSLGQGLEFLIYFQGNSAPDKSGLPSDRFSAERTGGSVSTLTIQRTQQEDSAVYLCASSVDRANNQPQHFGDGTRLSIL.